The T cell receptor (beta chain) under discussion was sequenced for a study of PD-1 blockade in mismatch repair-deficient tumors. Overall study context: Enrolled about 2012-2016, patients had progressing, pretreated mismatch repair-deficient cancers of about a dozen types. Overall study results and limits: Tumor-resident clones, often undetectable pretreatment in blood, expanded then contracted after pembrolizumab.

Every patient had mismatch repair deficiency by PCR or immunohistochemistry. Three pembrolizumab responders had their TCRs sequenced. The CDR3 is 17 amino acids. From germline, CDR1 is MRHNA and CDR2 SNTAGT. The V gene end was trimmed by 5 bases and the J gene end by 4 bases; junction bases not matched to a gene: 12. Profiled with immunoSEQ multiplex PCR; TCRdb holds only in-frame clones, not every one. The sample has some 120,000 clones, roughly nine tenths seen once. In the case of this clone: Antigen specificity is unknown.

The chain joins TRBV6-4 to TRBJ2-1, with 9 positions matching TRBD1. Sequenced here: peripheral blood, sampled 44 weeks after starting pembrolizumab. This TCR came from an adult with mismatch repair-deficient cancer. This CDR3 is CASSSQGAASGYNEQFF. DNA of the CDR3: TGTGCCAGCAGTTCACAGGGGGCGGCTAGCGGTTACAATGAGCAGTTCTTC.